The rows below give T cell receptor beta chains drawn from one sample of a study of CXCR3-negative and CXCR3-positive naive CD8 T cells. Each CDR3 protein gets one entry in TCRdb, which reprocessed the 5' RACE reads and gives no DNA. The sample table sets out under 90,000 distinct CDR3 sequences. Sequenced material: naive CXCR3+ CD8+ T cells from blood. The receptors stem from a human donor in good health. Some clones in this sample may be carry-over from other donors' samples. Each CDR3 is given with its conserved first and last residue.

V: TRBV10-3; J: TRBJ2-1; CDR3: CAISDELAGGYDEQFF
V: TRBV7-9; J: TRBJ1-1; CDR3: CASSHGQVSAFF
V: TRBV6-5; J: TRBJ2-5; CDR3: CASSPDEETQYF
V: TRBV28; J: TRBJ2-7; CDR3: CASSGGGTGYEQYF
V: TRBV5-1; J: TRBJ1-2; CDR3: CASAGGGGYTF
V: TRBV29-1; J: TRBJ2-7; CDR3: CSVRSDSSYEQYF
V: TRBV9; J: TRBJ2-1; CDR3: CASSAEDGVNEQFF
V: TRBV28; J: TRBJ2-3; CDR3: CASVPGQGLAGGEDTQYF
V: TRBV28; J: TRBJ1-1; CDR3: CASTGGTITEAFF
V: TRBV7-3; J: TRBJ2-1; CDR3: CASSPQGAVYNEQFF
V: TRBV7-6; J: TRBJ2-2; CDR3: CASSLRLAGGPGELFF
V: TRBV29-1; J: TRBJ1-1; CDR3: CSVLRTDIVRTEAFF
V: TRBV29-1; J: TRBJ1-1; CDR3: CSVYEENTEAFF
V: TRBV19; J: TRBJ2-7; CDR3: CASSSGSIAYEQYF
V: TRBV29-1; J: TRBJ2-7; CDR3: CSVVARDPYEQYF
V: TRBV12-3/TRBV12-4; J: TRBJ2-7; CDR3: CASGFSYEQYF
V: TRBV5-1; J: TRBJ2-5; CDR3: CASSDQETQYF
V: TRBV3-1; J: TRBJ1-6; CDR3: CASSHTAISNSPLHF
V: TRBV6-6; J: TRBJ2-3; CDR3: CASSYLSRRQGGTDTQYF
V: TRBV12-3/TRBV12-4; J: TRBJ2-7; CDR3: CASSSNLLAGYYEQYF
V: TRBV12-3/TRBV12-4; J: TRBJ2-7; CDR3: CASRSGAANYEQYF
V: TRBV5-6; J: TRBJ2-7; CDR3: CASSLGQVYEQYF
V: TRBV5-5; J: TRBJ2-5; CDR3: CASSQGLAGAQETQYF
V: TRBV6-5; J: TRBJ2-3; CDR3: CASSMVGQGPTDTQYF
V: TRBV6-5; J: TRBJ2-1; CDR3: CASTPGGTREQFF
V: TRBV7-9; J: TRBJ2-7; CDR3: CASSPISPYEQYF